The 12 T cell receptor beta chains listed next were all sequenced from one sample in a study of blood T cells in healthy people across ages. Alongside a J-beta primer mix, a sample-barcoded 5' primer served in a second PCR lasting about 7 to 12 cycles. TCRdb itself ran the 5' RACE reads through MiXCR, one entry per CDR3 protein. Here the sample spans roughly 1.6 million distinct CDR3 sequences, 30% to 40% being singletons. Sequenced: blood. Every receptor here comes from a woman in her thirties in good health.

This clonotype has more than one count but fewer than ten. J is TRBJ2-7 and V is TRBV20-1; D possibly corresponds to TRBD1 (6 bases). Germline CDR1 and CDR2: DFQATT and SNEGSKA (reference sequence). Trimming took 5 bases from V and 5 from J, leaving 22 bases between them. This CDR3 has 15 amino acids. The CDR3 loop reads CSARNGDRLGNEQYF. The DNA for the CDR3 is TGCAGTGCTCGGAACGGAGACAGGTTGGGCAACGAGCAGTACTTC.

This clonotype was observed a handful of times. V gene TRBV7-6 combines with J gene TRBJ2-5, with D uncertain. The V and J ends lost 1 base and 7 bases respectively, with 10 bases between them. The length of the CDR3 is 13 residues. The germline V gene has CDR1 SGHVS and CDR2 FNYEAQ. The chain's CDR3 is CASSLDHERTQYF. CDR3 in DNA: TGTGCCAGCAGCTTAGACCATGAGCGGACCCAGTACTTC.

The V and J genes are TRBV4-2 and TRBJ2-5; 9 bases agree with TRBD2. The trim removed 5 bases at V and 3 bases at J, leaving 19 bases unmatched. This CDR3 has 19 residues. Germline loops: CDR1 LGHNA, CDR2 YNFKEQ. The CDR3 region is CASSFGSASGIGRKETQYF. In DNA form, the CDR3 reads TGTGCCAGCAGCTTTGGTTCGGCTAGCGGGATAGGACGAAAAGAGACCCAGTACTTC.

Here the CDR3 reads CASRSRDSGYGYTF. The CDR3 DNA sequence: TGTGCCAGTAGGTCCCGGGACAGCGGCTATGGCTACACCTTC. The chain recombines TRBV19 with TRBJ1-2; 7 nucleotides align to TRBD1. With V trimmed by 6 bases and J by 4 bases, 8 bases remained unmatched. The germline V gene has CDR1 LNHDA and CDR2 SQIVND (reference sequence). This CDR3 region has 14 residues.

This clonotype was counted a single time. The chain has TRBV3-1 and TRBJ2-7; D may be TRBD2 (5 bases). The CDR3 is 14 amino acids. The germline V and J ends were trimmed by 1 base and 0 bases, with 7 bases remaining between them. The germline V gene encodes CDR1 LGHDT and CDR2 YNNKEL (reference sequence). CDR3 nucleotide sequence: TGTGCCAGCAGCCAAGCGGCGGGCTCCTACGAGCAGTACTTC. Amino acid sequence: CASSQAAGSYEQYF.

The chain carries TRBV9 and TRBJ2-5, with 11 bases fitting TRBD2. The CDR3 contains 15 residues. Germline V gene lookup returns CDR1 SGDLS and CDR2 YYNGEE. Trimming removed 4 bases from V and 4 bases from J; junction bases left unmatched: 6. The chain's CDR3 is CASSPSGTSGETQYF. The CDR3 DNA follows: TGTGCCAGCAGCCCCTCCGGGACTAGCGGAGAGACCCAGTACTTC.

The chain uses TRBV4-1 and TRBJ2-3; TRBD2 matches at 12 bases. The V segment lost 4 bases and the J segment 0 bases; nucleotides outside the gene matches: 8. The CDR3 runs to 18 residues. Germline-derived CDR1 and CDR2 are MGHRA and YSYEKL. CDR3 nucleotides: TGCGCCAGCAGCCTCCGACTAGCGGGAGAAGGGAGCACAGATACGCAGTATTTT. Residues: CASSLRLAGEGSTDTQYF.

A note on this clonotype: A much larger clone differs from this one at a single base, so this may be a read error. This rearrangement joins TRBV7-9 to TRBJ2-5; 9 bases are shared with TRBD2. The CDR3 has 15 residues. Germline loops: CDR1 SEHNR, CDR2 FQNEAQ (reference sequence). Here the CDR3 DNA reads TGTGCCAACAGCCCAAGACTAGCGGCCCAAGAGACCCAGTACTTC. Protein sequence: CANSPRLAAQETQYF.

This clonotype has just one count. Written as DNA, the CDR3 is TGTGCCAGCAGTGAACAAGGACAGGCTGGCTACACCTTC. It encodes CASSEQGQAGYTF. The rearrangement uses TRBV2 and TRBJ1-2; 7 nucleotides agree with TRBD1. V lost 2 bases, J lost 7 bases, and 4 bases stayed unmatched. CDR3 length equals 13 residues. The germline V gene has CDR1 SNHLY and CDR2 FYNNEI.

J is TRBJ1-2 and V is TRBV5-1; TRBD1 aligns across 11 bases. The CDR3 sequence is 20 residues long. Germline-derived CDR1 and CDR2 are SGHRS and YFSETQ. Unmatched junction bases numbered 17, after V lost 0 bases and J lost 4 bases. The CDR3 sequence: CASSLGSLRTGGGTFYGYTF. In DNA, the CDR3 is TGCGCCAGCAGCTTGGGTAGCCTCAGGACAGGGGGCGGCACCTTCTATGGCTACACCTTC.

V gene TRBV21-1 combines with J gene TRBJ2-3. TRBV21-1 represents a pseudogene. The CDR3 loop spans 13 amino acids. CDR3 coding DNA: TGTGCCAGCAGCAAAGTTCGGGTGGATACGCAGTATTTT. Encoded protein: CASSKVRVDTQYF.

Only a few counts were recorded for this clonotype. The rearrangement joins TRBV7-2 to TRBJ2-5; maybe TRBD1 (6 bases). The CDR3 covers 15 residues. V was shortened by 6 bases and J by 0 bases, with 14 bases between the two germline ends. Germline loops: CDR1 SGHTA, CDR2 FQGNSA. The CDR3 region is CASRTGTSYQETQYF. DNA of the CDR3: TGTGCCAGCAGAACTGGGACATCGTACCAAGAGACCCAGTACTTC.